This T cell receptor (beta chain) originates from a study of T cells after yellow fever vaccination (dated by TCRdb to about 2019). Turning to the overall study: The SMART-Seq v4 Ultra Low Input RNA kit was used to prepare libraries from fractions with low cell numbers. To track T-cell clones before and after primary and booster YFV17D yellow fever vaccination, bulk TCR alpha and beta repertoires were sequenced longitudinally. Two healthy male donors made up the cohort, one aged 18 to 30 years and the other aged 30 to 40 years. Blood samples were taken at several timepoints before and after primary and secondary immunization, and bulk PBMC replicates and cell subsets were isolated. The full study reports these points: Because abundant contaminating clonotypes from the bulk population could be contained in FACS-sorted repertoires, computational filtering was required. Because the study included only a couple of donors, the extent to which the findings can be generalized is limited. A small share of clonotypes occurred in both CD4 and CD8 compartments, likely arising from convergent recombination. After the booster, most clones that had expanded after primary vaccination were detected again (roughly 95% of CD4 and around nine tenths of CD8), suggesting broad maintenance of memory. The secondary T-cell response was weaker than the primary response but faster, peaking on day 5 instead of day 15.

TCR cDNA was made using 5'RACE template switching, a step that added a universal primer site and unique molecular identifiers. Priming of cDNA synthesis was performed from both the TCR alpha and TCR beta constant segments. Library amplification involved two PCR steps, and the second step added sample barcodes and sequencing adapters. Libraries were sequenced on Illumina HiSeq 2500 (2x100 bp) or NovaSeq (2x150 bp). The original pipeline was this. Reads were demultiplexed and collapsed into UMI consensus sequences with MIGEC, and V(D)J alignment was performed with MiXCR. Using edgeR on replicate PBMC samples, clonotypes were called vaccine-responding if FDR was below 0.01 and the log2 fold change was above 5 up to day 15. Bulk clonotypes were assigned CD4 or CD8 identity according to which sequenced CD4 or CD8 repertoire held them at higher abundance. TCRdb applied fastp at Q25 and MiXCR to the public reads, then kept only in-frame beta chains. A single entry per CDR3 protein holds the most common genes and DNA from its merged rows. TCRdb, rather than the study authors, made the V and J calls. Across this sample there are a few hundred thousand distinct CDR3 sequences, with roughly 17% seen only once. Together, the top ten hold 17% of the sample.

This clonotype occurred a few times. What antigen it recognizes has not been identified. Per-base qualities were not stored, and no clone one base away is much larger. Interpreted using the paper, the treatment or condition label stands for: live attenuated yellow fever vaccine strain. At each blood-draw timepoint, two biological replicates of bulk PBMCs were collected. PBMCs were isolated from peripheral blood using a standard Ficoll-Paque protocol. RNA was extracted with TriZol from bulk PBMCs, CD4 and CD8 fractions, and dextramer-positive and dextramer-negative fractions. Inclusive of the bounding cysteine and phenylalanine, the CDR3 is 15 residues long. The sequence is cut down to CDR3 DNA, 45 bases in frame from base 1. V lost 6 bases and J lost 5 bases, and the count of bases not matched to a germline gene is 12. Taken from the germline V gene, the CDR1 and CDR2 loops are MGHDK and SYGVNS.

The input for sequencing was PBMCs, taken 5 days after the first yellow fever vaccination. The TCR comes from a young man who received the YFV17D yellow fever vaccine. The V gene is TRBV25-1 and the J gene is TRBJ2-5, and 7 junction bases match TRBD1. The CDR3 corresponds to CASRKNRGWEETQYF. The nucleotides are TGTGCCAGCAGGAAAAACAGGGGCTGGGAGGAGACCCAGTACTTC.